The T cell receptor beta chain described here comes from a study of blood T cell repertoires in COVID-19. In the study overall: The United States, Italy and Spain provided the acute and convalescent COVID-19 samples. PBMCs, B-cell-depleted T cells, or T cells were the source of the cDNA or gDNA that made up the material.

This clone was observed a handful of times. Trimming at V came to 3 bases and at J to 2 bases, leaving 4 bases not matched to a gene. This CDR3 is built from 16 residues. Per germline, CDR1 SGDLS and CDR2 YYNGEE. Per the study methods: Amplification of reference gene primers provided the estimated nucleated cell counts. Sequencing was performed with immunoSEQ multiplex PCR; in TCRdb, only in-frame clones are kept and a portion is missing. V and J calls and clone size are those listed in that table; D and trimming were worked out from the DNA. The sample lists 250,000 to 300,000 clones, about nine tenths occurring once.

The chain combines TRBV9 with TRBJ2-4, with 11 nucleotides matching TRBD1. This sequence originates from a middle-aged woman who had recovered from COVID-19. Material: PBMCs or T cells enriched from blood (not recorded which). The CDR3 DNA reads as TGTGCCAGCAGCGCCTGGGACAGGGGGACCAAAAACATTCAGTACTTC. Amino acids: CASSAWDRGTKNIQYF.